This T cell receptor (beta chain) appears in the sequencing data of a study of CD8+CD57+ T cells in acquired aplastic anemia (dated by TCRdb to 2017 to 2018). Turning to the overall study: On average, sorted CD4+ and CD8+ cells yielded about 3 ug of extracted DNA, with a range of roughly 0.18 to 27.4 ug. CD8+CD57+ expansion was defined as a frequency above the mean frequency observed in healthy subjects.

Overall study results and their limits: No significant difference in CD8+ Simpson's diversity was found between patients and healthy controls (P=0.060). About 28 CD8+ CDR3 sequences were found in both patients and controls but appeared to be highly expressed in patients and within the immunodominant clones of the patients.

Between the V and J ends, shortened by 2 bases and 4 bases respectively, the junction contains 0 bases. Including cysteine and phenylalanine, the CDR3 has 11 amino acids. Only the CDR3 DNA stays, 33 bases, in frame from base 1. Flow cytometry had shown CD8+CD57+ cell expansion in the patients selected for sequencing. Every patient had severe acquired aplastic anemia, diagnosed using the International Study of Aplastic Anemia and Agranulocytosis and Camitta criteria. At the time blood was sampled, none of the patients had received any therapy. The study deep-sequenced TCR repertoires of sorted CD4+ and CD8+ blood T cells from severe aplastic anemia patients and healthy subjects. Patients were enrolled under clinicaltrials.gov protocols 00001620, 01623167, 00001397, 00071045, 00081523 and 00961064 in the USA. Ficoll-Paque density gradient centrifugation was used to isolate peripheral blood mononuclear cells. CD4+ and CD8+ T cells were sorted by FACS or magnetic beads before DNA extraction.

Genomic DNA was used as template for profiling of TCR beta VDJ combinations and CDR3 sequences. TCR repertoire sequencing was run on an Illumina HiSeq 2000. Turning to the authors' computational methods: Repertoires were assessed using TRBV/TRBJ rearrangement plots, CDR3 size and DJ length profiles, and Simpson's diversity index. Whichever DNA sequence was most abundant in the deep sequencing data was defined as the immunodominant clone. CDR3 amino acid sequences were checked for sharing between subjects and were compared against published repertoires and the VDJdb database. The public reads were reprocessed in TCRdb via fastp at Q25 and MiXCR, keeping in-frame beta chains. Each entry is one CDR3 protein sequence, shown with its most common DNA and genes. The V and J calls and clone size are TCRdb's, not the authors'. This sample gives approximately 300,000 distinct CDR3 sequences in total; about 50% of them show up just once. 1.3% of the sample is in the top ten clones.

The sample holds many counts of this clonotype. Its specific antigen is unknown. Per-base qualities were not stored, and no clone one base away is much larger. The sample consisted of sorted CD4+, CD8+, or CD8+CD57+ T cells (not recorded which) from PBMCs. The rearrangement combines TRBV12-3 or TRBV12-4 with TRBJ2-1; the D gene is unclear. This TCR was recovered from a human donor with aplastic anemia. The CDR3 corresponds to CASSLYNEQFF. The sequenced DNA is TGTGCCAGCAGTTTATACAATGAGCAGTTCTTC.